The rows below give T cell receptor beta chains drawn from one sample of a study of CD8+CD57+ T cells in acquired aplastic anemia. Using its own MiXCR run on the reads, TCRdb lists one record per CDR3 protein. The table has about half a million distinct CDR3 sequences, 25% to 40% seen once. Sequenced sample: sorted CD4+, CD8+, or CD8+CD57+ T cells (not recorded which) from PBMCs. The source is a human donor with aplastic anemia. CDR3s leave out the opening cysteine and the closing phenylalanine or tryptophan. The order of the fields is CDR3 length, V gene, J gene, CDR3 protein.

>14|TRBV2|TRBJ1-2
ASSLFKRTAISGYT
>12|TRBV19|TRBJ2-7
ASSIRGNSYEQY
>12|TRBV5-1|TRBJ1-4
ASGTGPTNEKLF
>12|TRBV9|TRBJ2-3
ASSVAGNTDTQY
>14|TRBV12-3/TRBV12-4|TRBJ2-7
ASSLGRGSAAYEQY
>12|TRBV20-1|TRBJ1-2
SANPRGRVYGYT
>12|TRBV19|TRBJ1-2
ASSTQTGNNGYT
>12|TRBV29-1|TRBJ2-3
SARGDRVTDTQY
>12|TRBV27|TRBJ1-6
ASSLGRDRSPLH
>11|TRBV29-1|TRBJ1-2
SANVVAGYGYT
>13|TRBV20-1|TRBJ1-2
SASGTDRSSYGYT
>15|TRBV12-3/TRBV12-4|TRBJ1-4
ASSRGAHSFAEEKLF
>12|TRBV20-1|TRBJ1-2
SASSQGINYGYT
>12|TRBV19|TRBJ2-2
ASRARQNTGELF
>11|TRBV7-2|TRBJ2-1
ASSTGGRAEQF
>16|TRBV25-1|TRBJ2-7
ASSQGADTGSPLYEQY
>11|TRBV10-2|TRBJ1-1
ANKQGAGTEAF
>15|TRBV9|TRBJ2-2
ASSVDERGLNTGELF
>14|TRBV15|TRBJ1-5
ATSSMGQGSNQPQH
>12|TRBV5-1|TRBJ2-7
ASSPDHAGYEQY
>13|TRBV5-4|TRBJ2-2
ASSLNRLASGELF
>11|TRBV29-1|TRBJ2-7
SVGQGTGSEQY